This is a list of T cell receptor beta chains from one sample in a study of blood T cell repertoires in COVID-19. The assay was immunoSEQ multiplex PCR, and TCRdb's table has in-frame clones only and misses some. The sample includes 160,000 or so clones, about 80% of them seen just once. The sequenced material came from peripheral blood. These receptors all come from a woman of 80 years or more with acute or convalescent COVID-19. Both conserved end residues are part of each CDR3. Fields, in order: D gene, J gene, clone size, V gene, CDR3 protein, CDR3 DNA. A D gene is named only where the DNA matches it firmly. Clone size appears in some rows only: once, few, many, or a class for an expanded clone.

NA	TRBJ2-3	few	TRBV7-6	CASSLVSRQRRGTDTQYF	TGTGCCAGCAGCTTAGTAAGTCGGCAGCGACGAGGGACAGATACGCAGTATTTT
TRBD2	TRBJ2-7	NA	TRBV7-2	CASSLDPGGTSYEQYF	TGTGCCAGCAGCTTAGATCCGGGGGGGACATCCTACGAGCAGTACTTC
TRBD2	TRBJ2-1	NA	TRBV12-3/TRBV12-4	CASSLGLVGEQFF	TGTGCCAGCAGTCTTGGACTAGTCGGTGAGCAGTTCTTC
TRBD2	TRBJ2-4	NA	TRBV2	CASSLGLNKNIQYF	TGTGCCAGCAGCTTGGGACTAAACAAAAACATTCAGTACTTC
TRBD1	TRBJ2-5	NA	TRBV10-1	CASSESGQGRKTQYF	TGCGCCAGCAGTGAGTCGGGACAGGGGAGGAAGACCCAGTACTTC
NA	TRBJ2-7	NA	TRBV29-1	CSVPGLYEQYF	TGCAGCGTGCCGGGACTGTACGAGCAGTACTTC
TRBD1	TRBJ1-2	NA	TRBV6-4	CASSPGQGDYGYTF	TGTGCCAGCAGCCCCGGACAGGGTGACTATGGCTACACCTTC
NA	TRBJ2-1	NA	TRBV9	CASSAGNRDYNEQFF	TGTGCCAGCAGCGCAGGCAACCGGGACTACAATGAGCAGTTCTTC
TRBD2	TRBJ2-7	NA	TRBV11-2	CASSLLFSSGTYEQYF	TGTGCCAGCAGCTTGTTATTCTCTAGCGGAACCTACGAGCAGTACTTC
NA	TRBJ2-7	NA	TRBV10-3	CAISDGSYEQYF	TGTGCCATCAGTGACGGGAGCTACGAGCAGTACTTC
NA	TRBJ2-3	NA	TRBV4-1	CASSQAPLAPDTQYF	TGCGCCAGCAGCCAAGCTCCGCTAGCCCCAGATACGCAGTATTTT
TRBD2	TRBJ2-3	NA	TRBV5-4	CASSWTTSGSRTDTQYF	TGTGCCAGCAGCTGGACGACTAGCGGGAGCCGCACAGATACGCAGTATTTT
TRBD1	TRBJ2-7	NA	TRBV12-3/TRBV12-4	CASSWGQRYEQYF	TGTGCCAGCAGTTGGGGACAGCGCTACGAGCAGTACTTC
NA	TRBJ2-1	NA	TRBV7-2	CASSLAGGGLIEQFF	TGTGCCAGCAGCTTAGCAGGCGGGGGCCTAATTGAGCAGTTCTTC
NA	TRBJ2-7	once	TRBV5-1	CASSPPNRASNEQYF	TGCGCCAGCAGCCCCCCCAACAGGGCAAGCAACGAGCAGTACTTC
TRBD1	TRBJ2-5	NA	TRBV6-5	CASSYAYRGPSETQYF	TGTGCCAGCAGTTACGCCTACAGGGGGCCCTCTGAGACCCAGTACTTC
TRBD1	TRBJ2-3	NA	TRBV3-1/TRBV3-2	CASSQAGQGASDTQYF	TGTGCCAGCAGCCAAGCGGGACAGGGGGCATCAGATACGCAGTATTTT
NA	TRBJ2-7	NA	TRBV5-6	CASSLLASLVYGYEQYF	TGTGCCAGCAGCTTGTTAGCTAGCTTAGTTTACGGCTACGAGCAGTACTTC